The T cell receptor beta chain under discussion was sequenced for a study of cytomegalovirus exposure and HLA in healthy donors. Regarding the study as a whole: In a later analysis, parvovirus B19, influenza, CMV and Epstein-Barr virus appeared linked to several top co-occurrence clusters.

A word on this clone: No antigen is known for it.

PCR amplification relied on 60 Vbeta primers (plus 13 Jbeta primers). Repertoires were generated with immunoSEQ multiplex PCR, while TCRdb's copy carries only in-frame clones and drops some. The sample has approximately 170,000 clones, around 85% seen once. Material for sequencing was PBMCs. The sequence was obtained from a man aged 50-60 years in good health and CMV-seropositive.

DNA for the CDR3: TGCGCCAGCAGCTTGTGGGGCGGTGATCAGCCCCAGCATTTT. Translation gives CASSLWGGDQPQHF. V usage is TRBV5-1 and J usage is TRBJ1-5; tentative D call: TRBD1 (5 bases). The V and J ends lost 1 base and 5 bases respectively, with 10 bases between them. CDR1 SGHRS and CDR2 YFSETQ come from the germline V gene. The CDR3 is 14 amino acids.